The entry below gives a single T cell receptor (beta chain) sequence along with its context. The target antigen is unknown. The data were obtained in a study of OX40 agonist ivuxolimab in advanced cancers. Study-level background: Dose-escalation patients were diagnosed with hepatocellular carcinoma, melanoma, renal cell cancer or head and neck cancer. Study-wide results and limits: Dosing at 0.1 to 3.0 mg/kg was accompanied by clonal expansion of CD4+ and CD8+ blood T cells by week 6.

TCRdb's table, derived via immunoSEQ multiplex PCR, lists solely in-frame clones and lacks some. The repertoire holds roughly 100,000 clones, with about four fifths as singletons. Excluded were patients having autoimmune disease history or systemic immunosuppression. Germline CDR1 and CDR2: MGHRA and YSYEKL. This CDR3 has 15 residues. J gave up 3 bases and V 2 bases, and 3 bases lay outside the gene matches. The source was CD4+ or CD8+ T cells sorted from blood, collected in a trial of the OX40 agonist ivuxolimab. The V and J genes are TRBV4-1 and TRBJ2-7; TRBD1 matches 11 bases. This receptor was taken from an adult with an advanced solid tumor such as melanoma, head and neck, liver or kidney cancer. The CDR3 reads CASSQPGQGGYEQYF. The CDR3 DNA follows: TGCGCCAGCAGCCAACCGGGACAGGGGGGCTACGAGCAGTACTTC.